This section outlines one T cell receptor (beta chain) sequence together with its context. The CDR3 is made up of 14 amino acids. V dropped 5 bases and J dropped 2 bases, with 11 bases sitting between them. Germline V gene sequence: CDR1 SEHNR, CDR2 FQNEAQ (reference sequence). Source study methods: Estimation of nucleated cell counts was performed using reference gene primer amplification. Assay used: immunoSEQ multiplex PCR; TCRdb lists only in-frame clones, some missing. That table furnishes V, J and clone size, whereas the DNA furnished D and trimming. Of around 200,000 clones listed, less than 85% are singletons. This sample is part of a study of blood T cell repertoires in COVID-19. Study details: Whether acute or convalescent, the COVID-19 samples came from the United States, Italy and Spain. PBMCs, B-cell-depleted T cells, or T cells were the source of the cDNA or gDNA that made up the material.

This chain links TRBV7-9 with TRBJ2-3; a weak D match, TRBD2 (5 bases). This TCR derives from a woman between 50 and 59 years old with acute or convalescent COVID-19. Sequencing was done on a sample of peripheral blood. The CDR3 is CASSPGTITDTQYF. CDR3 nucleotide sequence: TGTGCCAGCAGCCCGGGAACCATCACAGATACGCAGTATTTT.